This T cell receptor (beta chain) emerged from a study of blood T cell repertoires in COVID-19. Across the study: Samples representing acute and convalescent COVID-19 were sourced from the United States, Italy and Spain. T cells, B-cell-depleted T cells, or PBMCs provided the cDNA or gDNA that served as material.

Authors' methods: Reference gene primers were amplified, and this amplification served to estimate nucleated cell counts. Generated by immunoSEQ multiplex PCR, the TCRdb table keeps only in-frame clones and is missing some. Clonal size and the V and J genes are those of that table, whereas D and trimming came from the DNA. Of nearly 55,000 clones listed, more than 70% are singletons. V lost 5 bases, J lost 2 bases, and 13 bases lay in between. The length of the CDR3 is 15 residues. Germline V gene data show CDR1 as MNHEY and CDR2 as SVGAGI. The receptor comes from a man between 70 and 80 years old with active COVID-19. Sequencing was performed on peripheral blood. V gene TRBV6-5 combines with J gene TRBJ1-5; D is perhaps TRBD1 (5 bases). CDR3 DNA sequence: TGTGCCAGCAGTACCGGAGGGGTTGGCAATCAGCCCCAGCATTTT. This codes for CASSTGGVGNQPQHF.